The clone carrying this T cell receptor (beta chain) was seen a few times. These data belong to a study of glioma-infiltrating T cells after dendritic cell vaccination. The sample's time point: after dendritic cell vaccination, including at tumor progression/relapse. V was clipped by 4 bases and J by 4 bases, with 14 bases between them. CDR1 is LGHNA and CDR2 is YSLEER in the germline V gene. This CDR3 has 15 amino acids. Up to 2 ug genomic DNA was used for TCRB CDR3 amplification. The method was immunoSEQ multiplex PCR; TCRdb's version includes in-frame clones alone and lacks a portion of them. The table includes 50,000 to 75,000 clones, around 85% detected once.

The chain recombines TRBV4-3 with TRBJ1-3; D is perhaps TRBD1 (6 bases). The sample was blood, taken after dendritic cell vaccination. This receptor was obtained from a human donor with glioblastoma. CDR3 coding DNA: TGCGCCAGCAGCCCTCCCCAGGGGCAGGGAAACACCATATATTTT. It codes for CASSPPQGQGNTIYF.